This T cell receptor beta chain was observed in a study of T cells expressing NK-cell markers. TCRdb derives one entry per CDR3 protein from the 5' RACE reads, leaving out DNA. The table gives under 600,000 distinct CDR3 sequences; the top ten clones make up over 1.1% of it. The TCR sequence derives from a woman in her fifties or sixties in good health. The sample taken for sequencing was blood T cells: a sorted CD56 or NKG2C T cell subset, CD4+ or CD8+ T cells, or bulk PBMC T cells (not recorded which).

CDR3 region: CASSQEFGFANTEAFF. The chain joins TRBV4-1 to TRBJ1-1. CDR3 length: 16 amino acids. In germline, CDR1 is MGHRA, CDR2 YSYEKL.